This TCR beta chain was documented in a study of beta chain features in type 1 diabetes. The length of the CDR3 is 14 residues. V lost 4 bases to trimming and J lost 0 bases, with 8 bases between them. The germline V gene encodes CDR1 MNHEY and CDR2 SMNVEV (reference sequence). Investigators reverse transcribed all isolated RNA, so they sequenced expressed TCRB transcripts. About 3.3 million reads, on average, came from each naive, central memory and regulatory T cell sample. The assay was immunoSEQ multiplex PCR, and TCRdb's table has in-frame clones only and misses some. The sample has about 620,000 clones; about a sixth are singletons. Each of the CD4+ naive, central memory, regulatory and stem cell-like memory populations was sorted via CD45RO/CCR7/CD25/CD127/CD95/CD27. Study outcomes and limitations: Individuals with type 1 diabetes displayed fewer insertions and more deletions at VDJ junctions. Shortening of TCRB CDR3s, moderate but significant, appeared in all four CD4+ subsets of Type 1 diabetes patients.

Regarding this clone: The antigen is unknown.

This sequence joins TRBV27 and TRBJ2-3; no firm D call. Sequenced material: naive CD4+ T cells from blood. The TCR originated in a man aged 18 to 30 in good health. CDR3: CASSWTVSTDTQYF. CDR3 nucleotides: TGTGCCAGCAGTTGGACGGTGAGCACAGATACGCAGTATTTT.